These T cell receptor beta chains were read from a single sample in a study of T-cell reconstitution after alpha-beta-depleted transplantation in children. TCRdb reprocessed the PCR reads with MiXCR, giving one entry per CDR3 protein. Counted here are more than 500,000 distinct CDR3 sequences, approximately 10% occurring once; the ten biggest clones make up 12% to 15%. Material: PBMCs, mostly from graft donor cells, obtained 180 days after TCRalphabeta/CD19-depleted stem cell transplant. The receptors stem from a female patient aged 2 to 10 who had a stem cell transplant for aplastic anemia, so the T cells may come from the graft donor. Both conserved end residues are part of each CDR3. D genes are given only for firm matches. Expanded clones get a size class; other rows say once, few or many, or leave the size out.

v_gene	abundance	j_gene	d_gene	CDR3nt	CDR3aa
TRBV29-1	few	TRBJ2-3	.	TGCAGTCTTAAGCGGGCGGACAGCACAGATACGCAGTATTTT	CSLKRADSTDTQYF
TRBV5-4	few	TRBJ2-2	TRBD2	TGTGCCAGCAGCTTGACCCTCGGGGCCCTGGCGGGAGGCCGGACCGGGGAGCTGTTTTTT	CASSLTLGALAGGRTGELFF
TRBV6-1	many	TRBJ2-2	TRBD1	TGTGCCAGCAGGGTACAGGGGTCCACCGGGGAGCTGTTTTTT	CASRVQGSTGELFF
TRBV20-1	few	TRBJ2-7	.	TGCAGTGCCCATGTGTCGGGGGGCCAGTACGAGCAGTACTTC	CSAHVSGGQYEQYF
TRBV6-2/TRBV6-3	.	TRBJ2-6	TRBD1	TGTGCCAGCAGTTTGGACAGGGCGTCTGGGGCCAACGTCCTGACTTTC	CASSLDRASGANVLTF
TRBV28	many	TRBJ1-6	TRBD1	TGTGCCAGCAGCTTAGGGACAGGGGGGTCCTATAATTCACCCCTCCACTTT	CASSLGTGGSYNSPLHF
TRBV28	few	TRBJ1-2	TRBD1	TGTGCCAGCAGTTCAACCGGGACAGCTAACTATGGCTACACCTTC	CASSSTGTANYGYTF
TRBV5-1	few	TRBJ1-1	.	TGCGCCAGCAGCTCTAGGCAGACACCATCGAACACTGAAGCTTTCTTT	CASSSRQTPSNTEAFF
TRBV7-8	.	TRBJ2-7	TRBD2	TGTGCCAGCAGCGACCAGCGGGGCATCGGCTCCTACGAGCAGTACTTC	CASSDQRGIGSYEQYF
TRBV20-1	.	TRBJ2-7	TRBD1	TGCAGTGCTAGAGATTTGATGAGACAGGGGTCCTACGAGCAGTACTTC	CSARDLMRQGSYEQYF
TRBV18	.	TRBJ2-2	.	TGTGCCAGCTCACCAAAGTACACCGGGGAGCTGTTTTTT	CASSPKYTGELFF
TRBV6-1	.	TRBJ2-4	.	TGTGCCACGGGTTATCGTCAGGGACCCAAAAACATTCAGTACTTC	CATGYRQGPKNIQYF
TRBV5-1	.	TRBJ1-2	.	TGCGCCAACAGCCCCGGGGCAGGGGAATCTGACGGCTACACCTTC	CANSPGAGESDGYTF
TRBV5-1	.	TRBJ2-7	.	TGCGCCAGCAGCTTGGGGACCGGGACAAACTCCTACGAGCAGTACTTC	CASSLGTGTNSYEQYF
TRBV4-1	many	TRBJ1-2	.	TGCGCCAGCAGCCAAGGCGCCGGGGTAAGAGGCTACACCTTC	CASSQGAGVRGYTF
TRBV5-1	.	TRBJ2-1	TRBD2	TGCGCCAGCAGCGGATTGAGGGCGGGAGACTACAATGAGCAGTTCTTC	CASSGLRAGDYNEQFF
TRBV29-1	.	TRBJ1-5	TRBD1	TGCAGCGTTTTCGACAGGGGGGATCAGCCCCAGCATTTT	CSVFDRGDQPQHF
TRBV28	few	TRBJ1-1	.	TGTGCCAGCAACCCCAGAGGGGGGTTCACTGAAGCTTTCTTT	CASNPRGGFTEAFF
TRBV12-3/TRBV12-4	.	TRBJ1-1	.	TGTGCCAGCAACCTGGGGGGGCCCGGCACTGAAGCTTTCTTT	CASNLGGPGTEAFF
TRBV27	.	TRBJ2-1	.	TGTGCCAGCAGTCCCACTAAAGCGGTTCTTGAGCAGTTCTTC	CASSPTKAVLEQFF
TRBV12-3/TRBV12-4	many	TRBJ1-1	.	TGTGCCAGCAGTTTAGAGGTCATGAACACTGAAGCTTTCTTT	CASSLEVMNTEAFF
TRBV7-8	.	TRBJ2-3	TRBD2	TGTGCCAGCAGCGTACCTAGCGGGCTCTCAGATACGCAGTATTTT	CASSVPSGLSDTQYF
TRBV30	.	TRBJ2-7	.	TGTGCCTGGACCCGGGGGATCTACGAGCAGTACTTC	CAWTRGIYEQYF
TRBV14	.	TRBJ2-1	TRBD2	TGTGCCAGCAGCCAACTAATGGAGACTAGCGGGTACAATGAGCAGTTCTTC	CASSQLMETSGYNEQFF
TRBV20-1	.	TRBJ1-1	.	TGCAGTGCTAGACATCCGGGGCGCGTCACTGAAGCTTTCTTT	CSARHPGRVTEAFF
TRBV19	.	TRBJ2-6	.	TGTGCCAGTAGACGGACACACGTCCTGACTTTC	CASRRTHVLTF
TRBV11-1	few	TRBJ2-2	.	TGTGCCAGCAGCTTGATAAGGACCGGGGAGCTGTTTTTT	CASSLIRTGELFF
TRBV7-2	few	TRBJ2-7	.	TGTGCCAGCAGCTTAGTCGACCTTATCCGGGGCGAGCAGTACTTC	CASSLVDLIRGEQYF
TRBV7-3	.	TRBJ1-1	TRBD1	TGTGCCAGCAGCTTAATGGGCGGGACAGGGTATGCAGCTTTCTTT	CASSLMGGTGYAAFF
TRBV7-8	few	TRBJ2-1	TRBD2	TGTGCCAGCAGCTCAATCATAGCGGGGATTCCGTACAATGAGCAGTTCTTC	CASSSIIAGIPYNEQFF
TRBV14	few	TRBJ2-5	.	TGTGCCAGCAGCCAAGGACGATGGGGGCAAGAGACCCAGTACTTC	CASSQGRWGQETQYF
TRBV7-2	many	TRBJ2-1	.	TGTGCCAGCAGCTTACTTAGGAATGAGCAGTTCTTC	CASSLLRNEQFF
TRBV7-9	few	TRBJ1-2	.	TGTGCCAGCAGCACCACGGAAAACTATGGCTACACCTTC	CASSTTENYGYTF
TRBV7-2	.	TRBJ1-1	TRBD1	TGTGCCAGCAGCTCAGGGGGCCTTGAAGCTTTCTTT	CASSSGGLEAFF
TRBV4-3	few	TRBJ2-3	.	TGCGCCAGCAGCCAAGACAGGGACTGGAGCACAGATACGCAGTATTTT	CASSQDRDWSTDTQYF
TRBV6-1	.	TRBJ1-5	TRBD1	TGTGCCAGCGTGGGACTGACAGGGCTCCTTGGACAGCCCCAGCATTTT	CASVGLTGLLGQPQHF
TRBV11-2	few	TRBJ2-1	.	TGTGCCAGCAGCCCGGGGTTTCTCAATGAGCAGTTCTTC	CASSPGFLNEQFF
TRBV28	many	TRBJ2-3	TRBD2	TGTGCCAGCAGCTCTTCAGGGGCTAGCGGGAAATTCGCGCAGTATTTT	CASSSSGASGKFAQYF
TRBV29-1	many	TRBJ2-1	.	TGCAGCGCTGGAGGAGTTGAGCAGTTCTTC	CSAGGVEQFF
TRBV12-3/TRBV12-4	few	TRBJ1-2	.	TGTGCCAGCAGTCTTGGAAGGGTGGATACTGGCTACACCTTC	CASSLGRVDTGYTF
TRBV28	.	TRBJ2-7	.	TGTGCCAGCAGTTTGGGCGCGGCACTCTACGAGCAGTACTTC	CASSLGAALYEQYF
TRBV28	.	TRBJ2-4	TRBD2	TGTGCCAGCAGTTTCGGCGGGGGGCGACTACCCAAAAACATTCAGTACTTC	CASSFGGGRLPKNIQYF
TRBV9	many	TRBJ2-1	.	TGTGCCAGCGAACAACTAGATAGCTATGAGCAGTTCTTC	CASEQLDSYEQFF
TRBV18	few	TRBJ1-1	.	TGTGCCAGCTCATCCAGTACCAACACTGAAGCTTTCTTT	CASSSSTNTEAFF
TRBV4-3	many	TRBJ2-1	TRBD1	TGCGCCAGCAGCCAAGTGGGGACAGGGGACGATGAGCAGTTCTTC	CASSQVGTGDDEQFF